This TCR beta chain was recovered during a study of regulatory T cells in long-lasting Graves disease. Arm-PCR of CDR3 regions with iRepertoire HTBI primers generated TCR beta libraries. Each CDR3 protein is one row after TCRdb ran MiXCR on the multiplex PCR reads. The sample lists 300,000 to 350,000 distinct CDR3 sequences; 20% were seen once. This clonotype was counted many times. CDR3 size: 16 residues. Trimming took 7 bases from V and 1 from J; bases not matched to a gene: 11. Germline CDR1 and CDR2: SGHKS and YYEKEE (reference sequence). Noted time point: persistent/refractory GD, antithyroid drugs over 5 years with positive TRAb. After RNA was extracted from PBMCs, the TCR library was made from it.

The sequence derives from a female donor with Graves disease. The V gene is TRBV5-5, the J gene TRBJ1-5, with TRBD1 matching over 7 bases. Sequencing used peripheral blood mononuclear cells (PBMCs), obtained when the disease was refractory, from a patient treated with antithyroid drugs. The CDR3 DNA is TGTGCCAGCGGCCCGACAGGGATCAGGAGCAATCAGCCCCAGCATTTT. Its protein is CASGPTGIRSNQPQHF.